Presented here are 8 T cell receptor beta chains from one specimen sequenced in a study of T-cell memory formation after mild COVID-19. Using its own MiXCR run on the 5' RACE reads, TCRdb lists one record per CDR3 protein. This repertoire shows 180,000 or so distinct CDR3 sequences, approximately 10% found once; its top ten account for about 3.8%. Specimen: PBMCs or a T cell subset sorted from them (not recorded which). The receptors were sampled from a man between 18 and 35 years old who had mild COVID-19 (a few samples of this study predate the infection). Cell type and time point are not known.

This sequence joins TRBV5-1 and TRBJ1-3; D gene ambiguous. CDR1 is SGHRS, CDR2 YFSETQ, per germline. The CDR3 loop spans 12 amino acids. Between the trimmed V and J ends, which lost 2 bases and 8 bases, there was a span of 8 bases. CDR3: CASSFSGDTIYF. CDR3 nucleotides: TGCGCCAGCAGCTTTTCGGGAGACACCATATATTTT.

This chain joins TRBV5-1 and TRBJ2-7; possible D gene TRBD1, 5 bases. Germline loops: CDR1 SGHRS, CDR2 YFSETQ. The CDR3 is 14 amino acids. V was cut by 5 bases and J by 3 bases, with 15 bases left in between. The CDR3 DNA reads as TGCGCCAGCAGGCATTCAGACAGAGACTACGAGCAGTACTTC. It encodes CASRHSDRDYEQYF.

This clonotype was observed at least ten times. The chain is built from TRBV10-3 and TRBJ2-5; TRBD2 is a possible D gene (5 bases). Trimming took 4 bases from V and 2 from J, leaving 11 bases between them. The CDR3 is 14 residues long. From germline, CDR1 is ENHRY and CDR2 SYGVKD. The CDR3 spells CAISAVGAQETQYF. CDR3 sequence (DNA): TGTGCCATCAGTGCAGTGGGAGCACAAGAGACCCAGTACTTC.

This chain joins TRBV6-5 and TRBJ1-1, with TRBD1 as a possible D gene (6 bases). Trimming stripped 10 bases from V and 2 bases from J, with 23 bases between. The germline V gene encodes CDR1 MNHEY and CDR2 SVGAGI. The CDR3 loop spans 16 amino acids. The CDR3 here is CATLGLGGKGNTEAFF. CDR3 coding DNA: TGTGCCACCCTTGGGCTAGGGGGTAAGGGCAACACTGAAGCTTTCTTT.

The V call is TRBV29-1, the J call TRBJ1-5; D remains unclear. CDR1 and CDR2 from the germline V gene are SQVTM and ANQGSEA. This CDR3 is built from 12 residues. V shed 4 bases and J shed 3 bases, with 7 bases lying between them. The CDR3 nucleotides read TGCAGCGTTGGGGCAGTCAATCAGCCCCAGCATTTT. It specifies CSVGAVNQPQHF.

This clonotype was counted at least ten times. The chain carries TRBV3-1 and TRBJ2-3; possibly TRBD1 or TRBD2 for D (5 bases each). The CDR3 runs 13 residues. V lost 4 bases to trimming and J lost 8 bases, with 13 bases between them. The germline CDR1 and CDR2 sequences are LGHDT and YNNKEL (reference sequence). The CDR3 nucleotides are TGTGCCAGCAGCCTACCCGGGACGGGTACGCAGTATTTT. This translates into CASSLPGTGTQYF.

This clonotype occurred a few times. The chain recombines TRBV5-1 with TRBJ2-3; D is undetermined. Germline values: CDR1 SGHRS, CDR2 YFSETQ. The V gene lost 0 bases and the J gene lost 0 bases, with 8 bases spanning the gap. The CDR3 spans 15 residues. CDR3 protein: CASSLGAASTDTQYF. In nucleotides, the CDR3 is TGCGCCAGCAGCTTGGGGGCGGCAAGCACAGATACGCAGTATTTT.

For the CDR3, the DNA is TGCAGTGCTATAGACAGAGACAGGGGTACTGCTGAAGCTTTCTTT. This encodes CSAIDRDRGTAEAFF. V is TRBV20-1 and J is TRBJ1-1; 8 bases are a match to TRBD1. CDR1 is DFQATT and CDR2 is SNEGSKA in the germline V gene (reference sequence). The CDR3 contains 15 residues. With V trimmed by 4 bases and J by 6 bases, 13 bases remained unmatched.